This T cell receptor beta chain was captured by sequencing in a study of T cell repertoires in cytomegalovirus infection. Points from the study as a whole: Carriers of CMV plus the relevant HLA were identified by cumulative public TCR beta family frequency. HLA-C-restricted CMV clonotypes gave the most frequent clonotype in two of eight donors.

To note about this clonotype: Its antigen is not identified.

TCRdb analysed the reads with MiXCR anew, one entry per CDR3 protein. Counted here are around 500,000 distinct CDR3 sequences, about 44% occurring once; the ten biggest clones make up around 45%. Germline loops: CDR1 SQVTM, CDR2 ANQGSEA. The V end was cut by 2 bases, the J end by 3 bases, with 6 bases between. This CDR3 is 12 amino acids long. Sequencing was performed on cultured PBMCs, taken from culture after CMV antigen stimulation. The chain has TRBV29-1 and TRBJ2-3; D is ambiguous. The receptor comes from a human donor in good health (CMV status not recorded). Some clones in this sample may be carry-over from other donors' samples. Written as DNA, the CDR3 is TGCAGCGTTGAACAAGGGACAGATACGCAGTATTTT. This sequence encodes CSVEQGTDTQYF.